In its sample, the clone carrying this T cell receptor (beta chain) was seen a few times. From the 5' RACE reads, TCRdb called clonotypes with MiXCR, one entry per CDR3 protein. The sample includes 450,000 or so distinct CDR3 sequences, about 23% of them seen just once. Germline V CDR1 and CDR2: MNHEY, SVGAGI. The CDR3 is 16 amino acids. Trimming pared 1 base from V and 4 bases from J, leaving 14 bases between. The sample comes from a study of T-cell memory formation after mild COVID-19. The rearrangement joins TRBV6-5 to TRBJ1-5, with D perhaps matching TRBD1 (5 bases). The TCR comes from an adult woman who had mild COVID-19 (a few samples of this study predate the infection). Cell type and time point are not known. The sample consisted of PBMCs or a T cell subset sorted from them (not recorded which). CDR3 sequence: CASSYWNPGRNQPQHF. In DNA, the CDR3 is TGTGCCAGCAGTTACTGGAATCCGGGACGGAATCAGCCCCAGCATTTT.